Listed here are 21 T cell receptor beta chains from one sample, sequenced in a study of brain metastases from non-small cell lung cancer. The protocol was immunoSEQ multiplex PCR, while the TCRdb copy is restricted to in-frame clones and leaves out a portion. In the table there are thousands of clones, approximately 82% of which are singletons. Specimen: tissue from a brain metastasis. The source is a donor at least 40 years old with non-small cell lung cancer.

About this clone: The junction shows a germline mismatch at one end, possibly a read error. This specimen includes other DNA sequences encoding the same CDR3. The CDR3 protein is CASSLTPAGETEAFF. Written as DNA, the CDR3 is TGTGCCAGTAGCTTAACCCCCGCTGGGGAGACTGAAGCTTTCTTT. V and J are TRBV7-3 and TRBJ1-1, with D hard to call. This CDR3 has 15 amino acids. The germline V gene has CDR1 SGHTA and CDR2 FQGTGA.

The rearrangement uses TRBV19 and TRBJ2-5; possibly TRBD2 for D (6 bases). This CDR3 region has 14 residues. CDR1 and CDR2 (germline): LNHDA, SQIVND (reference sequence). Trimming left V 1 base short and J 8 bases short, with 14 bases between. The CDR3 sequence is CASSIVSSGETQYF. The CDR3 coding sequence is TGTGCCAGTAGTATAGTATCATCGGGGGAAACCCAGTACTTC.

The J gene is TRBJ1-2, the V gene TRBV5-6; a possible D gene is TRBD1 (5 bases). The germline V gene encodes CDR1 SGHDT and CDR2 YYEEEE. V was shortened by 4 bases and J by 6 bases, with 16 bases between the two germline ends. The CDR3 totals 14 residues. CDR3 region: CASSPPGLSHGYTF. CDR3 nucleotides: TGTGCCAGCAGCCCCCCGGGGCTCAGCCATGGCTACACCTTC.

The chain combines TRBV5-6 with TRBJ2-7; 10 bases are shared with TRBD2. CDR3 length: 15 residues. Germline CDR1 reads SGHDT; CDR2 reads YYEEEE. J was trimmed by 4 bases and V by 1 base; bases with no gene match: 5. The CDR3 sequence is CASSLSSGSPYEQYF. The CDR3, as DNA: TGTGCCAGCAGCTTGTCTAGCGGGAGTCCATACGAGCAGTACTTC.

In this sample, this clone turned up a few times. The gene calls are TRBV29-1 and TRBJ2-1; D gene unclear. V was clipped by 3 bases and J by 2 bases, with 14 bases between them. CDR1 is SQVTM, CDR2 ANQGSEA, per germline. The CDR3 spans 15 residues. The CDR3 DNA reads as TGCAGCGTTGATCGCGTCACCGTCCCCTACAATGAGCAGTTCTTC. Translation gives CSVDRVTVPYNEQFF.

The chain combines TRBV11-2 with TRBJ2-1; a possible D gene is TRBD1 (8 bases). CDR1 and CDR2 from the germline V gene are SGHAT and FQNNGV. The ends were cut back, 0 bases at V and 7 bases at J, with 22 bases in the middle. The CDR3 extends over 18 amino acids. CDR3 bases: TGTGCCAGCAGCTTAGATCCTCGCAGGGGGCTAGCGGTGAATGAGCAGTTCTTC. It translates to CASSLDPRRGLAVNEQFF.

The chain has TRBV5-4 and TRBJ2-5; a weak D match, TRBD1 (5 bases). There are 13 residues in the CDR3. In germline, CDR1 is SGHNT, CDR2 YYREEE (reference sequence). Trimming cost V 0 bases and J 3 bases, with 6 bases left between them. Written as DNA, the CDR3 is TGTGCCAGCAGCTTGGACAGGAAAGAGACCCAGTACTTC. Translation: CASSLDRKETQYF.

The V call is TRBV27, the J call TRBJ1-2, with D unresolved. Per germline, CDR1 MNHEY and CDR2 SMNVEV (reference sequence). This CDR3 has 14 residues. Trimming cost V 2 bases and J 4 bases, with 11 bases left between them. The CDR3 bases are TGTGCCAGCAGTTTAGGGCCGCGACTCTATGGCTACACCTTC. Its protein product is CASSLGPRLYGYTF.

The CDR3 sequence is CAWSPAPGWTQYF. In DNA form, the CDR3 reads TGTGCCTGGAGTCCCGCCCCAGGGTGGACCCAGTACTTC. This rearrangement joins TRBV30 to TRBJ2-5; a weak D match, TRBD1 (5 bases). This CDR3 has 13 residues. V was clipped by 2 bases and J by 7 bases, with 14 bases between them. Germline V gives CDR1 GTSNPN, CDR2 SVGIG (reference sequence).

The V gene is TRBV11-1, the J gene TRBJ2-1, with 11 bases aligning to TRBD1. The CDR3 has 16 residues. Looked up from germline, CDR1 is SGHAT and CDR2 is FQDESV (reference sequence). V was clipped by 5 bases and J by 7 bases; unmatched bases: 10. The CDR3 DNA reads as TGTGCCAGCAGCGTCGACCGGGACAGGGGGTCGAATGAGCAGTTCTTC. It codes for CASSVDRDRGSNEQFF.

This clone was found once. CDR3 DNA sequence: TGCGCCAGCAGCTTGGAGACAGGGATGTCCTACGAGCAGTACTTC. This sequence encodes CASSLETGMSYEQYF. The J gene is TRBJ2-7, the V gene TRBV5-1; TRBD1 matches 7 bases. The CDR3 contains 15 residues. J was trimmed by 1 base and V by 0 bases; bases with no gene match: 4. The germline V gene encodes CDR1 SGHRS and CDR2 YFSETQ.

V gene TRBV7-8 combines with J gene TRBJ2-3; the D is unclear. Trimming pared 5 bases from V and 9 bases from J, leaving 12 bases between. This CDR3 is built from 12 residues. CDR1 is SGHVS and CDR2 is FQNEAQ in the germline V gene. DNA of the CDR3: TGTGCCAGCAGCCCGACCACCCAAACGCAGTATTTT. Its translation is CASSPTTQTQYF.

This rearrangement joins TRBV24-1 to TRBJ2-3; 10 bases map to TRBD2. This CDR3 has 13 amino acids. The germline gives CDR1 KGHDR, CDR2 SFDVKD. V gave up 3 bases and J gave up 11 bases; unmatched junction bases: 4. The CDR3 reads CATSDLTSGWQYF. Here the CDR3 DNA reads TGTGCCACCAGTGATCTGACTAGCGGGTGGCAGTATTTT.

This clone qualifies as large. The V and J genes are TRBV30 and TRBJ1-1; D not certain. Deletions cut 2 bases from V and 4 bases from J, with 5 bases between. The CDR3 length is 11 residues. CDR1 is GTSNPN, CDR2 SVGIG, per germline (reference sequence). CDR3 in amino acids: CAWSIGTEAFF. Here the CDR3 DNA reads TGTGCCTGGAGTATTGGCACTGAAGCTTTCTTT.

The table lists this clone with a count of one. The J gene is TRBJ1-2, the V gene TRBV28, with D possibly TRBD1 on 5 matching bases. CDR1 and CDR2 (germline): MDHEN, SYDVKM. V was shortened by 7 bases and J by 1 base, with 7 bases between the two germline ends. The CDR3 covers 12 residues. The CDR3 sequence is CASKDSNYGYTF. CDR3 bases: TGTGCCAGCAAAGACAGTAACTATGGCTACACCTTC.

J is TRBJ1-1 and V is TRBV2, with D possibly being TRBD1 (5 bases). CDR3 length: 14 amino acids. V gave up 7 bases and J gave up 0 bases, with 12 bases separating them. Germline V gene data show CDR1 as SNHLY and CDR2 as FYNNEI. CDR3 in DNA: TGTGCCAGCATCCTGACAGAAATGAACACTGAAGCTTTCTTT. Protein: CASILTEMNTEAFF.

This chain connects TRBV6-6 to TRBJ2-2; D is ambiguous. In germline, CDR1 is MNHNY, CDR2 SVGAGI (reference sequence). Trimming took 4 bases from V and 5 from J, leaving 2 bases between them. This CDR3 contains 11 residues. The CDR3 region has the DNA TGTGCCAGCAGTTTAACCGGGGAGCTGTTTTTT. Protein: CASSLTGELFF.

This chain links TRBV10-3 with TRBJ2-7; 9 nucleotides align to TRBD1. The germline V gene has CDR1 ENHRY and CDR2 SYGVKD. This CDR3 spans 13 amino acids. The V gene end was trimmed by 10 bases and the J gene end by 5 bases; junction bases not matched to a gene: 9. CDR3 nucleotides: TGTGCCACCTCGGGACAGGGATACGACGAGCAGTACTTC. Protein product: CATSGQGYDEQYF.

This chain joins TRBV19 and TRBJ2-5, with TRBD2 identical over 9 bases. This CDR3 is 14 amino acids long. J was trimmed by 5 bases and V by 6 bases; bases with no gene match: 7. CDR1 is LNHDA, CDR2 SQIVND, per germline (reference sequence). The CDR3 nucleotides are TGTGCCAGTAGGGGTAGCGGGAGTAGCGAGACCCAGTACTTC. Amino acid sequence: CASRGSGSSETQYF.

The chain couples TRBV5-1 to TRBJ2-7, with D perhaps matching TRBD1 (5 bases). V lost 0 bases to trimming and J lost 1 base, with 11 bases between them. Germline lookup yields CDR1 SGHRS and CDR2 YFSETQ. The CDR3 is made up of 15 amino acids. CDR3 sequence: CASSLVQGASYEQYF. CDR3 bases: TGCGCCAGCAGCTTGGTCCAGGGCGCATCCTACGAGCAGTACTTC.

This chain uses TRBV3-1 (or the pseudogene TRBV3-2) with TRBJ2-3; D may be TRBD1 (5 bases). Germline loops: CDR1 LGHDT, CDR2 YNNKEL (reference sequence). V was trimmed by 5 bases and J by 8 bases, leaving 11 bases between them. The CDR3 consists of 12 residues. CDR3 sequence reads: CASSYPQGTQYF. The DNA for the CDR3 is TGTGCCAGCAGCTATCCCCAGGGTACGCAGTATTTT.